A single sample is the source of the 7 T cell receptor beta chains below, sequenced in a study of CD4 T cells in relation to SARS-CoV-2 and coronaviruses. Profiling relied on immunoSEQ multiplex PCR, and the TCRdb table lists in-frame clones only, not all of them. The table lists about 19,000 clones, around 77% of them singletons. Unexposed donor CD4+ T cells date from about 2011-2018, before the COVID-19 pandemic. After ten to eleven days of culture, CD4+ T cells were isolated. Their target antigens are unknown. The sample comprised CD4+ T cells from PBMCs, cultured in vitro. These TCRs come from a human donor in good health.

The count of this clone is one. The chain has TRBV6-5 and TRBJ1-4; 9 bases agree with TRBD1. This CDR3 is built from 14 residues. V dropped 5 bases and J dropped 12; count of bases not matched to a gene: 10. Looked up from germline, CDR1 is MNHEY and CDR2 is SVGAGI. CDR3 residues: CASSPRVGQGELFF. Written as DNA, the CDR3 is TGTGCCAGCAGTCCGCGGGTGGGACAGGGTGAACTGTTTTTT.

The chain couples TRBV28 to TRBJ2-1; perhaps TRBD1 as D (6 bases). V was pared by 7 bases and J by 5 bases, with 15 bases between. Germline V gene lookup returns CDR1 MDHEN and CDR2 SYDVKM. This CDR3 is built from 14 residues. The CDR3 is CASTLQGVHNEQFF. The CDR3 DNA sequence: TGTGCCAGCACTCTACAGGGAGTCCACAATGAGCAGTTCTTC.

CDR3 nucleotides: TGTGCCAGCAGGGGACAGGGGTATGTTGGCACTGAAGCTTTCTTT. It codes for CASRGQGYVGTEAFF. The chain employs TRBV5-6 and TRBJ1-1; TRBD1 matches 10 bases. With 5 bases clipped from V and 4 bases from J, the junction kept 8 bases outside the gene matches. The CDR3 runs 15 residues. In germline, CDR1 is SGHDT, CDR2 YYEEEE.

The CDR3 nucleotides are TGTGCCAGCAGCTTAAGCCGGGGAGAGACCCAGTACTTC. This sequence encodes CASSLSRGETQYF. The chain joins TRBV7-3 to TRBJ2-5; possibly TRBD2 for D (5 bases). V gave up 1 base and J gave up 4 bases, with 7 bases separating them. The CDR3 consists of 13 residues. Germline V lookup: CDR1 SGHTA, CDR2 FQGTGA.

This sequence joins TRBV20-1 and TRBJ1-1; 8 bases line up with TRBD1. The germline V gene encodes CDR1 DFQATT and CDR2 SNEGSKA (reference sequence). The CDR3 has 13 residues. Unmatched junction bases numbered 1, after V lost 3 bases and J lost 1 base. In nucleotides, the CDR3 is TGCAGTGCTAGTGGGACAGGGAACACTGAAGCTTTCTTT. Protein: CSASGTGNTEAFF.

The rearrangement links TRBV24-1 to TRBJ2-1; 8 nucleotides match TRBD2. V shed 9 bases and J 2 bases; nucleotides not matched to a gene: 8. The CDR3 is made up of 15 amino acids. CDR1 and CDR2 (germline): KGHDR, SFDVKD. As DNA, the CDR3 is TGTGCCACCGGCAATAGCGGGGAACCCTACAATGAGCAGTTCTTC. Translated: CATGNSGEPYNEQFF.

The genes are TRBV27 and TRBJ2-3; TRBD1 is a possible D gene (6 bases). Trimming removed 5 bases from V and 3 bases from J, with 15 bases in between. CDR3 length: 15 residues. CDR1 and CDR2 (germline): MNHEY, SMNVEV (reference sequence). CDR3 nucleotide sequence: TGTGCCAGCAGTCAACTTTCAGGGGTTACAGATACGCAGTATTTT. Protein product: CASSQLSGVTDTQYF.